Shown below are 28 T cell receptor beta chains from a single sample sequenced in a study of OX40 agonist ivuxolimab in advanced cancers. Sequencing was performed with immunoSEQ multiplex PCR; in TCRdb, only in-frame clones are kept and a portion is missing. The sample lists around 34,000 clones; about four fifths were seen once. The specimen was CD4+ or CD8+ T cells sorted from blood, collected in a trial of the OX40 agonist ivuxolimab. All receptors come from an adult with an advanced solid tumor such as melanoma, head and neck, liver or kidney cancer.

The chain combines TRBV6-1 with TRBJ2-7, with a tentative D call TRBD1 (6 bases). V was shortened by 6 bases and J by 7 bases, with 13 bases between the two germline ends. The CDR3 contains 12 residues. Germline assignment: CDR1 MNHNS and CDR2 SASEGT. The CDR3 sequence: CASRAGTLEQYF. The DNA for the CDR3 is TGTGCCAGCAGAGCCGGGACACTGGAGCAGTACTTC.

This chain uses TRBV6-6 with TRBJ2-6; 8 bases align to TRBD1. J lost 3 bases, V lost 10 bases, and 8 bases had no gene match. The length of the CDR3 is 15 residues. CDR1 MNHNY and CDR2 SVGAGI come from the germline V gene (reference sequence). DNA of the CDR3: TGTGCCACCTCCTGGACAGGGCGTGGGGCCAACGTCCTGACTTTC. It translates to CATSWTGRGANVLTF.

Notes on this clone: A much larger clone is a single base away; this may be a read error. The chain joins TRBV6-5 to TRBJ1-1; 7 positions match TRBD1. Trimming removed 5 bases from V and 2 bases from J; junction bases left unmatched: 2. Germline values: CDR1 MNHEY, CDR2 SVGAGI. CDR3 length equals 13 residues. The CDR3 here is CASSGTVNTEAFF. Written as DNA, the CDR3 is TGTGCCAGCAGTGGGACAGTTAACACTGAAGCTTTCTTT.

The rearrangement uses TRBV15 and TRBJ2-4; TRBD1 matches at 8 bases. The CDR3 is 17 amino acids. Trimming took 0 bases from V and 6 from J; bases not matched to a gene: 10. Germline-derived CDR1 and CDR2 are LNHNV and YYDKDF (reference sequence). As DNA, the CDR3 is TGTGCCACCAGCAGAGAGGGTACAGGGGGTCGGAGAAACATTCAGTACTTC. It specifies CATSREGTGGRRNIQYF.

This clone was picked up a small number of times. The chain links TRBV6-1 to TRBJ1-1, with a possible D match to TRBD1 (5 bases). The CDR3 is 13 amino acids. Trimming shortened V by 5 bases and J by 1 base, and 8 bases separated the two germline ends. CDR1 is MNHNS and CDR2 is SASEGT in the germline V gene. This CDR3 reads CASSTTGNTEAFF. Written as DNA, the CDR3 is TGTGCCAGCAGTACCACAGGGAACACTGAAGCTTTCTTT.

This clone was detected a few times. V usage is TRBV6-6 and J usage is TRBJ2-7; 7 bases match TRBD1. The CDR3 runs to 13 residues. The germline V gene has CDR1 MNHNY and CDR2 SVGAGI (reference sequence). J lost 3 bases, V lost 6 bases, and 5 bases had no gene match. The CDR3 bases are TGTGCCAGCAGCCTGACAGGGAACTACGAGCAGTACTTC. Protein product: CASSLTGNYEQYF.

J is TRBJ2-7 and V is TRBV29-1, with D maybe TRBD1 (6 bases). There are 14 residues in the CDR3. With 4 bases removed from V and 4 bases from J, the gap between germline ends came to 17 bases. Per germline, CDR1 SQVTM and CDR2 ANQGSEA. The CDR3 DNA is TGCAGCGTTGTACAGGGAATCCCGATATACGAGCAGTACTTC. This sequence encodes CSVVQGIPIYEQYF.

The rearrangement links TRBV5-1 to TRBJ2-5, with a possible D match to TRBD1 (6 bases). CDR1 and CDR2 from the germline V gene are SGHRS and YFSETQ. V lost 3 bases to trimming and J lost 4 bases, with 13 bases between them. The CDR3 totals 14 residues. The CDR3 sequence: CASSYNRVGETQYF. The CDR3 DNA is TGCGCCAGCAGCTATAACAGGGTCGGAGAGACCCAGTACTTC.

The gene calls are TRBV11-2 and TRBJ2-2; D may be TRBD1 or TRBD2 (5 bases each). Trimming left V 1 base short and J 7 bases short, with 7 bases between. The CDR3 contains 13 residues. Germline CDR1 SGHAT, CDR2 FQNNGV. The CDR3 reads CASSLGGIGELFF. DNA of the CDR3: TGTGCCAGCAGCTTAGGGGGGATCGGGGAGCTGTTTTTT.

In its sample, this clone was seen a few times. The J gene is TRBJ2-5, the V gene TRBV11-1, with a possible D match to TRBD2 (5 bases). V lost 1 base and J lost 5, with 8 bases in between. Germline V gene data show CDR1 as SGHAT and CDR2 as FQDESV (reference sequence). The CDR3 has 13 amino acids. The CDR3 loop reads CASSLGGLETQYF. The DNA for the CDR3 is TGTGCCAGCAGCTTAGGAGGGCTCGAGACCCAGTACTTC. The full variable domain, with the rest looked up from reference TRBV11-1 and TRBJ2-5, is EAEVAQSPRYKITEKSQAVAFWCDPISGHATLYWYRQILGQGPELLVQFQDESVVDDSQLPKDRFSAERLKGVDSTLKIQPAELGDSAMYLCASSLGGLETQYFGPGTRLLVL.

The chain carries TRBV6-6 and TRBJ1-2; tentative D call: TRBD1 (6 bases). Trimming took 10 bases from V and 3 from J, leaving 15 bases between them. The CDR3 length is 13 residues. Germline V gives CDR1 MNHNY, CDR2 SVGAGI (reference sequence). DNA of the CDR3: TGTGCCACCTCCGGGGGGGCCTACTATGGCTACACCTTC. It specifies CATSGGAYYGYTF.

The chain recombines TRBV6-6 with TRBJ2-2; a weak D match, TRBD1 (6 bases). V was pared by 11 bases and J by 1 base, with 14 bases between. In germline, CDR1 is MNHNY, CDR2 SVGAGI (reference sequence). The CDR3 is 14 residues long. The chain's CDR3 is CAGRLTGNTGELFF. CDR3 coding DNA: TGTGCCGGAAGGCTGACAGGGAACACCGGGGAGCTGTTTTTT.

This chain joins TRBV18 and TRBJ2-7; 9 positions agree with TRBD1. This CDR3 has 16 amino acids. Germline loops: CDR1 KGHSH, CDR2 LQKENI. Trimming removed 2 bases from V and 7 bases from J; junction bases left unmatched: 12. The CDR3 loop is CASSPGRRTGAREQYF. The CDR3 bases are TGTGCCAGCTCACCAGGTCGTAGGACAGGGGCTCGGGAGCAGTACTTC.

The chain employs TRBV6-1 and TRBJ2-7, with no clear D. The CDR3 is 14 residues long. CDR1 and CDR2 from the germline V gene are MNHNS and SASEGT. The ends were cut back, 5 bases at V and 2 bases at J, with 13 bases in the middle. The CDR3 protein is CASSSTGQTYEQYF. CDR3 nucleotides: TGTGCCAGCAGTTCAACCGGGCAAACCTACGAGCAGTACTTC.

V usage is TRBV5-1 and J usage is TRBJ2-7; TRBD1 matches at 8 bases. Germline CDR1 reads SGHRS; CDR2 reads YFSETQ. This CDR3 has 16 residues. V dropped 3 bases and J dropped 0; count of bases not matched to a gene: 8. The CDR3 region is CASSYTGTGSSYEQYF. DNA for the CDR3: TGCGCCAGCAGCTACACCGGGACAGGATCCTCCTACGAGCAGTACTTC.

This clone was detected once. The CDR3 region is CASSLLGGITHEQYF. The CDR3 DNA sequence: TGTGCCAGCAGCTTACTCGGGGGAATTACCCACGAGCAGTACTTC. V gene TRBV7-2 combines with J gene TRBJ2-7; weak D call: TRBD2 (6 bases). CDR3 length equals 15 residues. V was pared by 2 bases and J by 5 bases, with 16 bases between. Germline CDR1 is SGHTA and CDR2 is FQGNSA.

The CDR3 protein is CASSPRVQGDSPLHF. In DNA form, the CDR3 reads TGTGCCAGCAGCCCCCGAGTCCAGGGGGATTCACCCCTCCACTTT. The J gene is TRBJ1-6, the V gene TRBV9, with 7 bases that match TRBD1. CDR1 is SGDLS, CDR2 YYNGEE, per germline. The CDR3 totals 15 residues. Germline trimming cut 4 bases from V and 8 bases from J; bases unmatched to any gene: 9.

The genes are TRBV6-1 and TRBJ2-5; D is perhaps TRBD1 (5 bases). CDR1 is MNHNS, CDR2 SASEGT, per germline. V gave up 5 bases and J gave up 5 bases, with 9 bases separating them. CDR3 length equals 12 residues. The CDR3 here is CASSLQVETQYF. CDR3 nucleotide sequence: TGTGCCAGCAGTTTACAGGTGGAGACCCAGTACTTC.

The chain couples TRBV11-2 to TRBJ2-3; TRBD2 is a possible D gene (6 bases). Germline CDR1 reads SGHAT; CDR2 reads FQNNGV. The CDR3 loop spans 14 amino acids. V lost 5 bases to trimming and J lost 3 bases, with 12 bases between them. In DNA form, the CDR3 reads TGTGCCAGCAGCCCCCGTCGGGGGACAGATACGCAGTATTTT. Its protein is CASSPRRGTDTQYF.

CDR3 in DNA: TGTGCCTGGGGCTTCAGACAGGGGGGTGAAAAACTGTTTTTT. Protein sequence: CAWGFRQGGEKLFF. This chain uses TRBV30 with TRBJ1-4; 9 bases align to TRBD1. Per the germline V gene, CDR1 is GTSNPN and CDR2 is SVGIG (reference sequence). This CDR3 spans 14 amino acids. V shed 5 bases and J 7 bases; nucleotides not matched to a gene: 8.

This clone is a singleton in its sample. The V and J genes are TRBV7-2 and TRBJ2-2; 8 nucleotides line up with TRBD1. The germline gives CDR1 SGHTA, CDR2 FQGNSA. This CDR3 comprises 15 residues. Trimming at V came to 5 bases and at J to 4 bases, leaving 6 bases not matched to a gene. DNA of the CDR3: TGTGCCAGCAGCCGAAACACAGGGGGCACCGGGGAGCTGTTTTTT. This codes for CASSRNTGGTGELFF.

The CDR3 DNA sequence: TGTGCCAGCAGCGCACGTGACTCTGGAAACACCATATATTTT. Protein product: CASSARDSGNTIYF. The V call is TRBV9, the J call TRBJ1-3; D unresolved. Germline V gives CDR1 SGDLS, CDR2 YYNGEE. The CDR3 length is 14 residues. V dropped 3 bases and J dropped 0 bases, with 7 bases sitting between them.

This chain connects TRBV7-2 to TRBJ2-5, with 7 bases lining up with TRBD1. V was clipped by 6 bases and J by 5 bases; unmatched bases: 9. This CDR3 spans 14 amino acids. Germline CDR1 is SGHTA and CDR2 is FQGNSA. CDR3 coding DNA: TGTGCCAGCAGTTTGATGAGACAGGGCGAGACCCAGTACTTC. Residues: CASSLMRQGETQYF.

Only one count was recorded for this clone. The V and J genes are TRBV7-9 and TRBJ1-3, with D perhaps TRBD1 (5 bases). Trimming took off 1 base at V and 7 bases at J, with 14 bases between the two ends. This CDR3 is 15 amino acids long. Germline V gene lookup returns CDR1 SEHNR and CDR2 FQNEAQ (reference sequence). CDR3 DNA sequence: TGTGCCAGCAGCTTAGGTATTGCAGGGAGGAACACCATATATTTT. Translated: CASSLGIAGRNTIYF.

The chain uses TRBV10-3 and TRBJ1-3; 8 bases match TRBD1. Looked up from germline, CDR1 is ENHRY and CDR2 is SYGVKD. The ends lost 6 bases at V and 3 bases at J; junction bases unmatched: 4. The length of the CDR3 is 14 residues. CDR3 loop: CAIRDRENGNTIYF. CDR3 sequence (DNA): TGTGCCATCAGGGACAGGGAGAATGGAAACACCATATATTTT.

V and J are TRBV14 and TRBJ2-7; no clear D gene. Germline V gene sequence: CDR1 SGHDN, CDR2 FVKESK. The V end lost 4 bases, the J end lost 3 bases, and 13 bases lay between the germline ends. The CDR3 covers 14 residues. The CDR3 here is CASSLGSIFYEQYF. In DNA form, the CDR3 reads TGTGCCAGCAGCCTTGGCTCGATATTCTACGAGCAGTACTTC.

DNA for the CDR3: TGTGCCAGCACCACCCTCGGGGCAGGGGGAGATACGCAGTATTTT. Protein sequence: CASTTLGAGGDTQYF. V usage is TRBV9 and J usage is TRBJ2-3; 7 nucleotides match TRBD1. CDR3 length: 15 residues. The germline CDR1 and CDR2 sequences are SGDLS and YYNGEE. V dropped 6 bases and J dropped 5; count of bases not matched to a gene: 12.

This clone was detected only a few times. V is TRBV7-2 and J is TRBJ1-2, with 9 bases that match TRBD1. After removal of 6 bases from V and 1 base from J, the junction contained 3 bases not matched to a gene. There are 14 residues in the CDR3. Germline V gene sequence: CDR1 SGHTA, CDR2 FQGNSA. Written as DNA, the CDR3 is TGTGCCAGCAGGGGACAGGGAAATAACTATGGCTACACCTTC. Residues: CASRGQGNNYGYTF.